The clone carrying this T cell receptor (beta chain) was detected only a few times. The antigen is unknown. The data stem from a study of cytomegalovirus exposure and HLA in healthy donors. PCR employed 60 Vbeta and 13 Jbeta primers. Sequencing was performed with immunoSEQ multiplex PCR; in TCRdb, only in-frame clones are kept and a portion is missing. This sample has about 100,000 clones, with around 79% found just once. Study-wide points: TCR beta V segments were, for the most part, productive about 87% or about 30% of the time in an earlier analysis. The study flagged some 170 TCR beta chains as cytomegalovirus-associated. Relative to equally common others, HLA-associated TCR beta chains showed greater clonal expansion in a later analysis.

This clonotype was obtained from a male donor in good health and CMV-seropositive. Sequencing was performed on PBMCs.

The CDR3 sequence is CASSQESTGYGYTF. CDR3 nucleotides: TGCGCCAGCAGCCAAGAGTCAACAGGGTATGGCTACACCTTC. The chain is built from TRBV4-3 and TRBJ1-2; tentatively, D is TRBD1 (6 bases). The germline V gene has CDR1 LGHNA and CDR2 YSLEER. V shed 0 bases and J shed 5 bases, with 10 bases lying between them. The CDR3 is 14 amino acids.